Below, 28 T cell receptor beta chains from the same sample are listed, as sequenced in a study of naive and memory T cell subsets. An equimolar mix of two oligonucleotides served as the beta constant-region primer for TRBC1 and TRBC2. Nested alpha and beta constant-region primers with the SP2 primer drove four PCR rounds on ligated cDNA. In TCRdb, the UMI-ligation and nested PCR reads were re-called with MiXCR into one record per CDR3 protein. The sample lists 130,000 or so distinct CDR3 sequences; 30% to 45% were seen once. The sequencing sample was made of central memory CD4+ T cells from blood. The source of these receptors is a human donor in good health.

There are a few counts of this clonotype. This chain links TRBV20-1 with TRBJ2-1; 13 bases fit TRBD2. CDR1 and CDR2 from the germline V gene are DFQATT and SNEGSKA (reference sequence). J lost 8 bases, V lost 5 bases, and 6 bases had no gene match. This CDR3 region has 14 residues. The CDR3 nucleotides are TGCAGTGCTGCGACTAGCGGGAGGCAGTATGAGCAGTTCTTC. Amino acids: CSAATSGRQYEQFF.

The chain links TRBV28 to TRBJ2-6, with D hard to call. Germline CDR1 is MDHEN and CDR2 is SYDVKM. This CDR3 contains 15 residues. The V end lost 2 bases, the J end lost 2 bases, and 7 bases lay between the germline ends. The CDR3 DNA follows: TGTGCCAGCAGTTTAGAGACTCCTGGGGCCAACGTCCTGACTTTC. Encoded protein: CASSLETPGANVLTF.

The rearrangement uses TRBV7-6 and TRBJ2-6, with D perhaps TRBD2 (6 bases). CDR1 and CDR2 (germline): SGHVS, FNYEAQ. V gave up 10 bases and J gave up 2 bases, with 21 bases separating them. CDR3 size: 17 residues. CDR3 sequence (DNA): TGTGCCACTTGGGGAGGCCTTACAAACACTGGGGCCAACGTCCTGACTTTC. Its translation: CATWGGLTNTGANVLTF.

The gene calls are TRBV7-8 and TRBJ1-1, with 8 bases identical to TRBD1. Germline V gene sequence: CDR1 SGHVS, CDR2 FQNEAQ. The CDR3 runs to 15 residues. The ends lost 5 bases at V and 6 bases at J; junction bases unmatched: 11. In DNA, the CDR3 is TGTGCCAGCAGCACGGGACAGGCGTTGGGGTCTGAAGCTTTCTTT. It is translated as CASSTGQALGSEAFF.

V usage is TRBV28 and J usage is TRBJ1-2; D gene unclear. With 7 bases removed from V and 6 bases from J, the gap between germline ends came to 15 bases. The CDR3 is 13 residues long. The germline gives CDR1 MDHEN, CDR2 SYDVKM. The CDR3 DNA follows: TGTGCCAGCAAGGTTGGTGGGGTCCATGGCTACACCTTC. Protein: CASKVGGVHGYTF.

CDR3 sequence (DNA): TGTGCCAGCAGTAAACCCCTAGGAGGGAAGTTCTTC. It is translated as CASSKPLGGKFF. The V call is TRBV28, the J call TRBJ2-1; D may be TRBD2 (6 bases). This CDR3 is built from 12 residues. The V and J ends lost 5 bases and 14 bases respectively, with 16 bases between them. Looked up from germline, CDR1 is MDHEN and CDR2 is SYDVKM. Looking up the rest from reference TRBV28 and TRBJ2-1 gives the full variable domain: DVKVTQSSRYLVKRTGEKVFLECVQDMDHENMFWYRQDPGLGLRLIYFSYDVKMKEKGDIPEGYSVSREKKERFSLILESASTNQTSMYLCASSKPLGGKFFGPGTRLTVL.

This clonotype came up a few times. V gene TRBV7-2 combines with J gene TRBJ2-3; 11 bases align to TRBD1. CDR1 is SGHTA and CDR2 is FQGNSA in the germline V gene. The CDR3 contains 14 residues. Trimming at V came to 4 bases and at J to 6 bases, leaving 3 bases not matched to a gene. The CDR3 protein is CASSSDRGRDTQYF. The DNA of the CDR3 is TGTGCCAGCAGCTCGGACAGGGGGCGGGATACGCAGTATTTT.

Turning to this clonotype: This sequence may be a read error, since a much larger clone differs from it by one base. The V and J genes are TRBV28 and TRBJ2-1, with D perhaps TRBD2 (5 bases). The CDR3 sequence is 15 residues long. Germline V gene data show CDR1 as MDHEN and CDR2 as SYDVKM. Between the trimmed V and J ends, which lost 8 bases and 5 bases, there was a span of 19 bases. The DNA for the CDR3 is TGTGCCAGCGGTTCGGAGGCTAGCTGGAACAATGAGCAGTTCTTC. Translating it yields CASGSEASWNNEQFF. Variable domain in full (rest from reference TRBV28 and TRBJ2-1): DVKVTQSSRYLVKRTGEKVFLECVQDMDHENMFWYRQDPGLGLRLIYFSYDVKMKEKGDIPEGYSVSREKKERFSLILESASTNQTSMYLCASGSEASWNNEQFFGPGTRLTVL.

This clonotype was seen repeatedly, ten times or more. The chain uses TRBV7-2 and TRBJ2-5, with TRBD1 matching over 8 bases. There are 16 residues in the CDR3. Per germline, CDR1 SGHTA and CDR2 FQGNSA. The ends lost 3 bases at V and 5 bases at J; junction bases unmatched: 11. CDR3 sequence (DNA): TGTGCCAGCAGCTTTCGGACAGGGCTCACCCGGGAGACCCAGTACTTC. It yields the protein CASSFRTGLTRETQYF.

Of note for this clonotype: Since the CDR3 does not end with the conserved phenylalanine or tryptophan, this likely comes from a read error. It is unclear where the CDR3 begins or ends on the DNA, so no DNA is shown, and the CDR3 is as TCRdb lists it. This CDR3 is CASSYHYRG. This chain uses TRBV6-5 with TRBJ2-7; the table gives TRBD1 as D, unverified against the DNA. Germline V gene data show CDR1 as MNHEY and CDR2 as SVGAGI. Termini included, the CDR3 measures 9 amino acids.

The chain employs TRBV29-1 and TRBJ2-5; possibly TRBD1 for D (5 bases). From germline, CDR1 is SQVTM and CDR2 ANQGSEA. Deletions cut 6 bases from V and 2 bases from J, with 10 bases between. The CDR3 totals 12 residues. CDR3 nucleotides: TGCAGCGTAGACAGACAACAAGAGACCCAGTACTTC. It specifies CSVDRQQETQYF.

This clonotype was seen once. The J gene is TRBJ2-7, the V gene TRBV9, with a weak D call TRBD1 (6 bases). Germline loops: CDR1 SGDLS, CDR2 YYNGEE. V lost 1 base, J lost 5 bases, and 19 bases lay in between. This CDR3 has 16 residues. The CDR3 DNA reads TGTGCCAGCAGCGTAACTAGTTCCGGACAGTCCGACGAGCAGTACTTC. Protein: CASSVTSSGQSDEQYF.

This clonotype has at least ten counts. J is TRBJ2-7 and V is TRBV12-3 or TRBV12-4, with 10 bases matching TRBD1. Germline trimming cut 6 bases from V and 7 bases from J; bases unmatched to any gene: 12. There are 15 residues in the CDR3. The CDR3 reads CASRPRTGGIGEQYF. DNA of the CDR3: TGTGCCAGCAGGCCCAGGACAGGGGGAATCGGGGAGCAGTACTTC.

The chain combines TRBV19 with TRBJ2-2, with D maybe TRBD1 (5 bases). V lost 1 base to trimming and J lost 5 bases, with 14 bases between them. In germline, CDR1 is LNHDA, CDR2 SQIVND (reference sequence). CDR3 length: 16 amino acids. CDR3 sequence reads: CASSIGQGWWTGELFF. The CDR3 DNA reads TGTGCCAGTAGTATAGGGCAGGGATGGTGGACCGGGGAGCTGTTTTTT.

This chain joins TRBV29-1 and TRBJ1-1; D is unresolved. Germline V gene sequence: CDR1 SQVTM, CDR2 ANQGSEA. The V end was cut by 6 bases, the J end by 2 bases, with 10 bases between. The CDR3 is made up of 12 amino acids. CDR3 nucleotide sequence: TGCAGCGTATACACACCAAACACTGAAGCTTTCTTT. It encodes CSVYTPNTEAFF.

This clonotype was picked up a small number of times. This sequence joins TRBV29-1 and TRBJ2-1; D is uncertain. The CDR3 extends over 10 amino acids. Per germline, CDR1 SQVTM and CDR2 ANQGSEA. V shed 5 bases and J shed 7 bases, with 6 bases lying between them. CDR3 in amino acids: CSVTVNEQFF. DNA for the CDR3: TGCAGCGTTACGGTGAATGAGCAGTTCTTC.

The chain links TRBV20-1 to TRBJ2-3; D is unresolved. Germline-derived CDR1 and CDR2 are DFQATT and SNEGSKA (reference sequence). V dropped 3 bases and J dropped 3 bases, with 7 bases sitting between them. The CDR3 consists of 12 residues. CDR3: CSASLGTDTQYF. The CDR3 DNA follows: TGCAGTGCTAGTCTGGGTACAGATACGCAGTATTTT.

This clonotype was observed many times. This rearrangement joins TRBV6-6 to TRBJ1-5, with 9 bases that match TRBD1. Per germline, CDR1 MNHNY and CDR2 SVGAGI (reference sequence). This CDR3 region has 14 residues. V was pared by 6 bases and J by 8 bases, with 8 bases of the junction left unmatched. CDR3 DNA sequence: TGTGCCAGCAGCCACGGGACAGGGACGGAGCCCCAGCATTTT. Amino acids: CASSHGTGTEPQHF.

This clonotype was recorded many times. The CDR3 region has the DNA TGCGCCAGCAGCCAAGGTGAGGGGACCCACTACAACTACGAGCAGTACTTC. This encodes CASSQGEGTHYNYEQYF. The chain is built from TRBV4-1 and TRBJ2-7; D may be TRBD1 or TRBD2 (5 bases each). V lost 1 base and J 3 bases, leaving 19 bases between the germline ends. CDR3 size: 17 residues. The germline gives CDR1 MGHRA, CDR2 YSYEKL.

This clonotype has ten or more counts. This chain uses TRBV6-6 with TRBJ2-3; D unresolved. V gave up 6 bases and J gave up 1 base, with 14 bases separating them. The germline gives CDR1 MNHNY, CDR2 SVGAGI (reference sequence). This CDR3 has 15 amino acids. The CDR3 DNA reads as TGTGCCAGCAGATCTGAGCTGCTGGGCACAGATACGCAGTATTTT. Translating gives CASRSELLGTDTQYF.

The V gene is TRBV27, the J gene TRBJ2-5, with TRBD2 identical over 12 bases. Germline CDR1 reads MNHEY; CDR2 reads SMNVEV (reference sequence). J gave up 2 bases and V 6 bases, and 7 bases lay outside the gene matches. The CDR3 totals 16 residues. The CDR3 protein is CASSLAGGPQQETQYF. The CDR3, as DNA: TGTGCCAGCAGCCTAGCGGGAGGGCCTCAGCAAGAGACCCAGTACTTC.

The genes are TRBV30 and TRBJ2-7; possibly TRBD2 for D (6 bases). Between the trimmed V and J ends, which lost 0 bases and 6 bases, there was a span of 21 bases. The CDR3 runs to 16 residues. Germline V gives CDR1 GTSNPN, CDR2 SVGIG (reference sequence). CDR3 nucleotides: TGTGCCTGGAGTGTTTCAAGGTTGCGGGGCGAGGGCGAGCAGTACTTC. This gives the protein CAWSVSRLRGEGEQYF.

V is TRBV19 and J is TRBJ2-3, with 10 bases aligning to TRBD1. Germline V gene data show CDR1 as LNHDA and CDR2 as SQIVND (reference sequence). The CDR3 extends over 19 amino acids. V shed 7 bases, J shed 3 bases, and the junction held 19 bases outside the gene matches. CDR3 bases: TGTGCCAGTACCCTCCGCCCGCCGACCAGGACAGGGGGGACAGATACGCAGTATTTT. Encoded protein: CASTLRPPTRTGGTDTQYF.

This clonotype was recorded a few times. The CDR3 DNA follows: TGCGCCAGCACTCAGGGGCCTGGACTAGCGGGAGGCAATGAGCAGTTCTTC. Its protein product is CASTQGPGLAGGNEQFF. The V call is TRBV10-2, the J call TRBJ2-1; 14 nucleotides agree with TRBD2. The V gene end was trimmed by 7 bases and the J gene end by 6 bases; junction bases not matched to a gene: 11. CDR1 is WSHSY and CDR2 is SAAADI in the germline V gene. This CDR3 is built from 17 residues.

A few counts support this clonotype. V and J are TRBV19 and TRBJ2-3; D call uncertain. This CDR3 has 13 amino acids. Trimming shortened V by 7 bases and J by 1 base, and 9 bases separated the two germline ends. Germline V gives CDR1 LNHDA, CDR2 SQIVND (reference sequence). The CDR3 protein is CASMKPGTDTQYF. The CDR3 nucleotides are TGTGCCAGTATGAAGCCGGGCACAGATACGCAGTATTTT. The variable domain in full, with the rest retrieved from reference TRBV19 and TRBJ2-3, is DGGITQSPKYLFRKEGQNVTLSCEQNLNHDAMYWYRQDPGQGLRLIYYSQIVNDFQKGDIAEGYSVSREKKESFPLTVTSAQKNPTAFYLCASMKPGTDTQYFGPGTRLTVL.

The chain recombines TRBV9 with TRBJ2-1, with TRBD2 as a possible D gene (5 bases). Trimming cost V 0 bases and J 0 bases, with 16 bases left between them. The CDR3 length is 18 residues. Germline V CDR1 and CDR2: SGDLS, YYNGEE. In DNA, the CDR3 is TGTGCCAGCAGCGTAGAAGAGGAGCGGAGGAGCTCCTACAATGAGCAGTTCTTC. Its translation: CASSVEEERRSSYNEQFF.

V gene TRBV29-1 combines with J gene TRBJ1-1, with 9 bases matching TRBD1. Germline loops: CDR1 SQVTM, CDR2 ANQGSEA. This CDR3 is built from 11 residues. V dropped 6 bases and J dropped 13; count of bases not matched to a gene: 9. CDR3 in amino acids: CSVRDRAGDFF. CDR3 coding DNA: TGCAGCGTCCGGGACAGGGCGGGGGATTTCTTT.

The V gene is TRBV18, the J gene TRBJ2-1, with D maybe TRBD2 (5 bases). Germline lookup yields CDR1 KGHSH and CDR2 LQKENI. The CDR3 contains 13 residues. V was clipped by 5 bases and J by 13 bases, with 18 bases between them. The DNA for the CDR3 is TGTGCCAGCTCAACCCTAGCCCAGGAATCTCAGTTCTTC. The encoded protein is CASSTLAQESQFF.